The rows below give T cell receptor beta chains drawn from one sample of a study of PD-1 blockade in classical Hodgkin lymphoma. The assay was immunoSEQ multiplex PCR, and TCRdb's table has in-frame clones only and misses some. The sample consists of about 39,000 clones, about three quarters of them appearing once. Sequenced here: peripheral blood mononuclear cells (PBMCs), sampled before the fourth cycle of nivolumab. These receptors were taken from a human donor with classical Hodgkin lymphoma. The CDR3 runs from the conserved cysteine through the conserved F or W. The D gene is left open where the match is weak. Size is stated for part of the rows, as once, few or many counts, or as a class when the clone is expanded.

DNA	CDR3	V	D	size	J
TGTGCCAGCAGTTGGGATCTAGCGGGGGACTACAATGAGCAGTTCTTC	CASSWDLAGDYNEQFF	TRBV6-6	TRBD2	NA	TRBJ2-1
TGCGCCAGCTCCTCCCATCTGGGGGTCAGCTACAATGAGCAGTTCTTC	CASSSHLGVSYNEQFF	TRBV5-1	NA	NA	TRBJ2-1
TGTGCCAGCAGCTCTTGGGACGGCCCCTACGAGCAGTACTTC	CASSSWDGPYEQYF	TRBV7-9	NA	NA	TRBJ2-7
TGTGCCAGTAGTACCCCTAAATATGGGGACCGCCTACGCTCCTATGGCTACACCTTC	CASSTPKYGDRLRSYGYTF	TRBV19	NA	few	TRBJ1-2
TGTGCCAGCAGTTACTCGATCGCGGCCCCTAATTCACCCCTCCACTTT	CASSYSIAAPNSPLHF	TRBV6-5	NA	few	TRBJ1-6
TGTGCCAGCAGCCTGCGGGCCCTGAGGGAGCAGTTCTTC	CASSLRALREQFF	TRBV7-9	NA	NA	TRBJ2-1
TGTGCCAGCAGCTTACGGGGACTAGCAGGCAATGAGCAGTTCTTC	CASSLRGLAGNEQFF	TRBV7-6	TRBD2	NA	TRBJ2-1
TGTGCCAGCAGTGAAAGGGCTAGCAATCAGCCCCAGCATTTT	CASSERASNQPQHF	TRBV2	NA	NA	TRBJ1-5
TGTGCCAGCTCAACTAGCGGGGGCTTCCTCACCGGGGAGCTGTTTTTT	CASSTSGGFLTGELFF	TRBV18	TRBD2	NA	TRBJ2-2
TGTGCCAGCAGCGTAGCCGCCTCCTTGAACACCGGGGAGCTGTTTTTT	CASSVAASLNTGELFF	TRBV9	NA	once	TRBJ2-2
TGTGCCAGCAGCCCCGCCGGGGCCAACAATGAGCAGTTCTTC	CASSPAGANNEQFF	TRBV7-9	NA	NA	TRBJ2-1
TGTGCCAGCAGTCGCACCAAGGGACAGCAAGCCAAAAACATTCAGTACTTC	CASSRTKGQQAKNIQYF	TRBV27	TRBD1	NA	TRBJ2-4
TGTGCCAGCAGCCCGGGACAGCACTATGGCTACACCTTC	CASSPGQHYGYTF	TRBV14	TRBD1	few	TRBJ1-2
TGTGCCAGCAGCTTATTAGGCGAGCAGTACTTC	CASSLLGEQYF	TRBV11-2	NA	NA	TRBJ2-7
TGTGCCAGCAGCTTAGGCGGTCGGAGGCTTAATGAAAAACTGTTTTTT	CASSLGGRRLNEKLFF	TRBV7-2	NA	many	TRBJ1-4
TGTGCCAGCAGCGTAGAAGCCAGTCCTAACTATGGCTACACCTTC	CASSVEASPNYGYTF	TRBV9	NA	NA	TRBJ1-2
TGTGCCAGCAGCGTTTCAGACAGGGCCAATGAGCAGTTCTTC	CASSVSDRANEQFF	TRBV9	TRBD1	NA	TRBJ2-1
TGTGCCACGCTTAAGGAGTCTGGAAACACCATATATTTT	CATLKESGNTIYF	TRBV6-1	NA	once	TRBJ1-3
TGTGCCAGCAGCTCCCGGACAGGGGCGCACGAGCAGTACTTC	CASSSRTGAHEQYF	TRBV7-2	TRBD1	NA	TRBJ2-7
TGTGCCAGCAGTTTAAAGCGGGGGACGGTTAACACCGGGGAGCTGTTTTTT	CASSLKRGTVNTGELFF	TRBV27	TRBD2	NA	TRBJ2-2
TGCGCCAGCAGTTGGGGGGGTACCTATAATTCACCCCTCCACTTT	CASSWGGTYNSPLHF	TRBV5-1	NA	NA	TRBJ1-6
TGCGCCAGCAGCTTGGTACAGGGCGCTGAAGCTTTCTTT	CASSLVQGAEAFF	TRBV5-1	NA	NA	TRBJ1-1
TGTGCCAGCAGCGTAGGCGGGGGGTCTTACAATGAGCAGTTCTTC	CASSVGGGSYNEQFF	TRBV9	TRBD2	NA	TRBJ2-1
TGCGCCAGCAGCTTGGACAGGGCTACCTACGAGCAGTACTTC	CASSLDRATYEQYF	TRBV5-1	NA	NA	TRBJ2-7
TGTGCCTGGAGTCCGCGACTAGCGGGAACCTACAATGAGCAGTTCTTC	CAWSPRLAGTYNEQFF	TRBV30	TRBD2	NA	TRBJ2-1
TGTGCCAGCAGTACGGTCAGGGGCTACACCTTC	CASSTVRGYTF	TRBV2	NA	NA	TRBJ1-2
TGCAGTGCTAGGGGAGGGTTCGAGCAGTACTTC	CSARGGFEQYF	TRBV20-1	TRBD2	NA	TRBJ2-7
TGTGCCAGCAGCCCGGGAAGTACAGGCCGTGATGAAAAACTGTTTTTT	CASSPGSTGRDEKLFF	TRBV7-6	NA	few	TRBJ1-4
TGTGCCAGCAGTTCAAGACAAAAGCTGAGCACAGATACGCAGTATTTT	CASSSRQKLSTDTQYF	TRBV27	NA	NA	TRBJ2-3
TGTGCCAGCAGCTCCAGTGGGAGGGGGTCCTACAATGAGCAGTTCTTC	CASSSSGRGSYNEQFF	TRBV7-9	NA	NA	TRBJ2-1
TGTGCTAGTGCCAGGGACCGGAACACTGAAGCTTTCTTT	CASARDRNTEAFF	TRBV12-5	NA	NA	TRBJ1-1
TGTGCCAGCTCACCACTGGCAGCAGATACGCAGTATTTT	CASSPLAADTQYF	TRBV18	NA	NA	TRBJ2-3
TGTGCCATCAGCAATAGGTGGCCGGATCAGCCCCAGCATTTT	CAISNRWPDQPQHF	TRBV10-3	NA	once	TRBJ1-5
TGTGCCAGCAGTGGGAGGGGACAGGGTGTTGAGCAGTACTTC	CASSGRGQGVEQYF	TRBV2	TRBD1	NA	TRBJ2-7
TGTGCCAGCAGTTTCGGGAAAGTCTACGAGCAGTACTTC	CASSFGKVYEQYF	TRBV27	NA	medium-sized	TRBJ2-7
TGCAGCGTTGACCCGACAGGTTATGGCTACACCTTC	CSVDPTGYGYTF	TRBV29-1	NA	NA	TRBJ1-2
TGTGCCAGCAGTTACCATAGCGGCGGGGAGCAGTACTTC	CASSYHSGGEQYF	TRBV6-5	NA	NA	TRBJ2-7
TGTGCCAGCAGGGACTCAGACTATAATTCACCCCTCCACTTT	CASRDSDYNSPLHF	TRBV6-4	NA	NA	TRBJ1-6
TGTGCCAGCACCCCGAAGAGGGAAAGCAATCAGCCCCAGCATTTT	CASTPKRESNQPQHF	TRBV6-5	NA	once	TRBJ1-5
TGTGCCAGCAGTTTTTTGGCCGGGGGGGATGAGCAGTTCTTC	CASSFLAGGDEQFF	TRBV28	TRBD2	NA	TRBJ2-1
TGCGCCAGCAGCCAAGATCCTGGGCGCCTAGAGGCTGAGCAGTTCTTC	CASSQDPGRLEAEQFF	TRBV4-3	NA	NA	TRBJ2-1
TGTGCCAGCTCACCACGCTCGGGGCCCAGAGAGGCCTACGAGCAGTACTTC	CASSPRSGPREAYEQYF	TRBV18	NA	NA	TRBJ2-7
TGTGCCAGCAGCTACACCTCCGGGACAGGGCCCAGGAATGAGCAGTTCTTC	CASSYTSGTGPRNEQFF	TRBV13	TRBD1	NA	TRBJ2-1
TGTGCCAGCAGCTCCTACAGCGGGGGGATGGACATTCAGTACTTC	CASSSYSGGMDIQYF	TRBV9	TRBD2	once	TRBJ2-4
TGCGCCAGCAGCCAACAAAGGACAGGGGCATACGAGCAGTACTTC	CASSQQRTGAYEQYF	TRBV4-3	TRBD1	few	TRBJ2-7
TGTGCCAGCAGTAAAAACAGGGGAGGTGAAAAACTGTTTTTT	CASSKNRGGEKLFF	TRBV28	TRBD1	NA	TRBJ1-4